Included here is one T cell receptor (beta chain) sequence, with context. Its cognate antigen is unknown. MiXCR was run by TCRdb on the 5' RACE reads, yielding one entry per CDR3 protein. The table includes roughly 340,000 distinct CDR3 sequences, around 15% detected once. The data were taken from a study of T-cell memory formation after mild COVID-19. Whole-study results and caveats: The appearance of some responding clones in pre-infection memory suggested that cross-reactive memory joined. There was a balanced CD4/CD8 profile in clones contracting day 15 to 85, and later expanders leaned CD4+.

Unmatched junction bases numbered 3, after V lost 5 bases and J lost 6 bases. The CDR3 runs to 14 residues. The gene calls are TRBV12-3 or TRBV12-4 and TRBJ2-1, with 11 bases matching TRBD2. The source material was PBMCs or a T cell subset sorted from them (not recorded which). The TCR originated in a man aged 18 to 30 who had mild COVID-19 (a few samples of this study predate the infection). Cell type and time point are not known. The CDR3 spells CASSTGLAVNEQFF. The DNA for the CDR3 is TGTGCCAGCAGTACGGGACTAGCGGTCAATGAGCAGTTCTTC.